Each of the 16 T cell receptor beta chains below was sequenced from the same sample in a study of beta chain features in type 1 diabetes. The whole isolated RNA underwent reverse transcription, so sequencing captured expressed TCRB transcripts. Here immunoSEQ multiplex PCR was the method, and the copy in TCRdb shows in-frame clones only, minus some. The table records some 150,000 clones, 11% of them present only once. Sequencing input: central memory CD4+ T cells from blood. The source of these receptors is a man younger than 35 in good health.

This clone appeared many times. This chain joins TRBV23-1 and TRBJ1-2; D might be TRBD1 (6 bases). TRBV23-1 is marked as an open reading frame, function uncertain. The CDR3 length is 13 residues. The V end lost 9 bases, the J end lost 3 bases, and 14 bases lay between the germline ends. The CDR3 loop is CARRGQTHYGYTF. CDR3 DNA sequence: TGCGCCAGGAGAGGACAGACTCACTATGGCTACACCTTC.

This chain links TRBV19 with TRBJ1-1; TRBD1 matches 7 bases. The CDR3 runs 16 residues. V gave up 7 bases and J gave up 0 bases; unmatched junction bases: 11. From germline, CDR1 is LNHDA and CDR2 SQIVND (reference sequence). The CDR3 reads CASITNRGRMNTEAFF. The CDR3 coding sequence is TGTGCCAGTATTACGAACAGGGGAAGAATGAACACTGAAGCTTTCTTT.

The chain employs TRBV18 and TRBJ2-2; D call uncertain. CDR3 size: 14 residues. The V gene's germline CDR1 is KGHSH and CDR2 LQKENI. V was pared by 6 bases and J by 4 bases, with 12 bases between. CDR3 in DNA: TGTGCCAGCTCGGGCGCACTTAGCACCGGGGAGCTGTTTTTT. Its protein product is CASSGALSTGELFF. The variable domain in full, completed from reference TRBV18 and TRBJ2-2, reads NAGVMQNPRHLVRRRGQEARLRCSPMKGHSHVYWYRQLPEEGLKFMVYLQKENIIDESGMPKERFSAEFPKEGPSILRIQQVVRGDSAAYFCASSGALSTGELFFGEGSRLTVL.

This clone was observed a few times. The V gene is TRBV5-1, the J gene TRBJ2-1; D perhaps matches TRBD2 (6 bases). The CDR3 covers 13 residues. Germline assignment: CDR1 SGHRS and CDR2 YFSETQ. The ends were cut back, 4 bases at V and 4 bases at J, with 9 bases in the middle. The CDR3 loop reads CASSGGSYNEQFF. CDR3 in DNA: TGCGCCAGCAGCGGGGGGTCGTACAATGAGCAGTTCTTC.

In this sample, this clone turned up a few times. In DNA, the CDR3 is TGTGCCAGCAGCTTAGTTCTCAGTTCTAACTATGGCTACACCTTC. Translation: CASSLVLSSNYGYTF. The V call is TRBV7-2, the J call TRBJ1-2; D uncertain. The ends were cut back, 1 base at V and 0 bases at J, with 9 bases in the middle. The CDR3 sequence is 15 residues long. Germline values: CDR1 SGHTA, CDR2 FQGNSA.

The V gene is TRBV30, the J gene TRBJ1-6; 7 positions match TRBD1. Trimming at V came to 7 bases and at J to 10 bases, leaving 10 bases not matched to a gene. Germline lookup yields CDR1 GTSNPN and CDR2 SVGIG (reference sequence). The CDR3 contains 13 residues. CDR3 sequence (DNA): TGTGCCTCCCAGGGGGAGTGGGGCTCACCCCTCCACTTT. This encodes CASQGEWGSPLHF.

The gene calls are TRBV28 and TRBJ1-5, with 8 positions matching TRBD1. Germline CDR1 and CDR2: MDHEN and SYDVKM. The trim removed 4 bases at V and 5 bases at J, leaving 4 bases unmatched. The CDR3 contains 14 residues. The CDR3 nucleotides are TGTGCCAGCAGTTCCGGGACAGGATATCAGCCCCAGCATTTT. Its translation is CASSSGTGYQPQHF.

This clone was seen a handful of times. The chain recombines TRBV10-3 with TRBJ2-4; perhaps TRBD2 as D (5 bases). V gave up 5 bases and J gave up 5 bases, with 13 bases separating them. CDR1 is ENHRY and CDR2 is SYGVKD in the germline V gene. The CDR3 contains 14 residues. CDR3 in DNA: TGTGCCATCAGTAAACCGGGATTGCAAAACATTCAGTACTTC. This gives the protein CAISKPGLQNIQYF.

This clone has only a few counts. The chain recombines TRBV4-3 with TRBJ1-2; D gene uncertain. The length of the CDR3 is 14 residues. Looked up from germline, CDR1 is LGHNA and CDR2 is YSLEER. V lost 1 base, J lost 3 bases, and 9 bases lay in between. CDR3 amino acids: CASSQVDGYYGYTF. The CDR3 DNA is TGCGCCAGCAGCCAAGTCGACGGCTACTATGGCTACACCTTC.

This clone occurred a few times. CDR3 sequence: CASTPGPSGDNEQFF. CDR3 in DNA: TGTGCCAGCACCCCGGGACCCTCGGGGGACAATGAGCAGTTCTTC. This chain joins TRBV9 and TRBJ2-1; tentatively, D is TRBD2 (6 bases). The CDR3 has 15 amino acids. The V gene lost 6 bases and the J gene lost 5 bases, with 18 bases spanning the gap. Germline CDR1 and CDR2: SGDLS and YYNGEE.

This clone was detected ten times or more. The J gene is TRBJ2-7, the V gene TRBV28, with D possibly TRBD1 on 6 matching bases. The V gene lost 2 bases and the J gene lost 2 bases, with 10 bases spanning the gap. The CDR3 has 14 amino acids. Germline V lookup: CDR1 MDHEN, CDR2 SYDVKM. In nucleotides, the CDR3 is TGTGCCAGCAGTTTACCGCAGGGGCCCTACGAGCAGTACTTC. Translated: CASSLPQGPYEQYF.

This clone was picked up a small number of times. The chain recombines TRBV11-2 with TRBJ2-2, with TRBD2 as a possible D gene (6 bases). Per the germline V gene, CDR1 is SGHAT and CDR2 is FQNNGV. The V gene lost 5 bases and the J gene lost 6 bases, with 22 bases spanning the gap. CDR3 length: 17 residues. In DNA form, the CDR3 reads TGTGCCAGCAGCCCAAGGGGCGGGAATTCGTTGGCCGGGGAGCTGTTTTTT. It specifies CASSPRGGNSLAGELFF.

This clone was observed a handful of times. A much larger clone differs from this one at a single base, so this may be a read error. This sample includes further DNA sequences coding for the same CDR3. The chain has TRBV7-9 and TRBJ2-7; D unresolved. The germline gives CDR1 SEHNR, CDR2 FQNEAQ (reference sequence). The CDR3 is made up of 12 amino acids. V was shortened by 6 bases and J by 0 bases, with 6 bases between the two germline ends. DNA of the CDR3: TGTGCCAGCAGTCCGAGCTCCTACGAGCAGTACTTC. Its translation is CASSPSSYEQYF.

This clone showed up just a few times. The junction departs from germline at one end; a sequencing error may be responsible. The rearrangement joins TRBV7-9 to TRBJ1-1, with TRBD1 as a possible D gene (6 bases). Germline CDR1 and CDR2: SEHNR and FQNEAQ (reference sequence). The CDR3 length is 13 residues. This CDR3 reads CASRTPGATTSHF. The CDR3 nucleotides are TGTGCCAGCAGGACCCCGGGGGCCACTACCTCTCACTTT.

This clone was seen many times. This chain links TRBV4-1 with TRBJ2-3, with a possible D match to TRBD2 (5 bases). Germline CDR1 reads MGHRA; CDR2 reads YSYEKL. The CDR3 runs 16 residues. V gave up 1 base and J gave up 2 bases, with 13 bases separating them. The CDR3 region is CASSQGTASPTDTQYF. CDR3 DNA sequence: TGCGCCAGCAGCCAAGGAACAGCTAGCCCCACAGATACGCAGTATTTT.

There are a few counts of this clone. CDR3 nucleotides: TGTGCCATCAGTGGGGCACGCGGGAGTTCGTACAATGAGCAGTTCTTC. This encodes CAISGARGSSYNEQFF. The chain is built from TRBV10-3 and TRBJ2-1; 7 bases fit TRBD2. The CDR3 has 16 amino acids. Unmatched junction bases numbered 10, after V lost 4 bases and J lost 4 bases. CDR1 and CDR2 (germline): ENHRY, SYGVKD.